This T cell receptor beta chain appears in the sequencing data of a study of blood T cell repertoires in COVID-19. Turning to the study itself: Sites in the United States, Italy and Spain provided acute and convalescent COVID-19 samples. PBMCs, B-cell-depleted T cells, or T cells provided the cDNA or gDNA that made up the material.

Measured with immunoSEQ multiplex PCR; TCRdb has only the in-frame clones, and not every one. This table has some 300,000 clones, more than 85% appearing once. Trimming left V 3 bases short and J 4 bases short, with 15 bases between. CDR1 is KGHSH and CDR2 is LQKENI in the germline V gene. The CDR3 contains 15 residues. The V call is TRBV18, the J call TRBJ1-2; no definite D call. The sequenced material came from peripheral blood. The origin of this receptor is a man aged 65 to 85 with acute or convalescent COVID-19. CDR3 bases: TGTGCCAGCTCACCTCGGAGGGATCAGCGCTATGGCTACACCTTC. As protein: CASSPRRDQRYGYTF.